This record covers a single TCR beta chain. Its antigen is not known. This record comes from a study of T cell responses to AZD1222 COVID-19 vaccine. General study findings and limits: Baseline serology detected seropositivity in only six AZD1222 recipients.

Per germline, CDR1 KGHSH and CDR2 LQKENI. J was trimmed by 0 bases and V by 1 base; bases with no gene match: 9. The CDR3 spans 19 residues. Assay: immunoSEQ multiplex PCR; the TCRdb copy retains only in-frame clones and omits some. The table lists about 120,000 clones, about 91% of them singletons, with around 1.5% in the top ten. The clonotype comes from an adult in good health. The genes are TRBV18 and TRBJ1-6, with 7 nucleotides matching TRBD1. The sequences come from peripheral blood, collected on day 0 of AZD1222 vaccination. The CDR3 region is CASSPLRTGPYSYNSPLHF. The DNA for the CDR3 is TGTGCCAGCTCACCACTAAGGACAGGACCATACTCCTATAATTCACCCCTCCACTTT.